These T cell receptor beta chains were read from a single sample in a study of blood T cell repertoires in COVID-19. Data came from immunoSEQ multiplex PCR; TCRdb stores just in-frame clones and leaves some out. The repertoire holds over 70,000 clones, 77% seen once, with about 10% in the top ten. Sample: peripheral blood. These TCRs come from a woman over 75 with acute or convalescent COVID-19. Both conserved end residues are part of each CDR3. Fields, in order: J gene, V gene, CDR3 length, clone size, D gene, CDR3 protein, CDR3 DNA. The D gene is left open where the match is weak. Some rows mark clone size as missing; the rest say once, few, many or name a class of expanded clone.

>TRBJ1-1|TRBV18|15|.|.
CASFGSQAPGTEAFF
TGTGCCAGCTTCGGGTCGCAGGCCCCGGGGACTGAAGCTTTCTTT
>TRBJ1-1|TRBV28|15|few|.
CASSLGGGAGTEAFF
TGTGCCAGCAGTTTAGGCGGGGGGGCGGGAACTGAAGCTTTCTTT
>TRBJ1-6|TRBV7-9|14|.|.
CASSLQGVNSPLHF
TGTGCCAGCAGCTTACAAGGGGTTAATTCACCCCTCCACTTT
>TRBJ2-5|TRBV2|15|.|TRBD1
CASSLSGQGYETQYF
TGTGCCAGCAGCCTATCGGGACAGGGTTACGAGACCCAGTACTTC
>TRBJ1-2|TRBV9|12|.|.
CASSVDGYGYTF
TGTGCCAGCAGCGTAGACGGCTATGGCTACACCTTC
>TRBJ1-5|TRBV4-2|14|.|TRBD1
CASRPGTGSQPQHF
TGTGCCAGCAGACCCGGGACAGGGAGTCAGCCCCAGCATTTT
>TRBJ1-1|TRBV3-1/TRBV3-2|14|.|.
CASSQLGLDTEAFF
TGTGCCAGCAGCCAATTGGGACTGGACACTGAAGCTTTCTTT
>TRBJ1-1|TRBV6-5|13|.|TRBD1
CASRGTGWTEAFF
TGTGCCAGCAGGGGGACAGGATGGACTGAAGCTTTCTTT
>TRBJ1-3|TRBV13|17|.|TRBD1
CASSSSLQGAGGNTIYF
TGTGCCAGCAGCTCATCCCTGCAGGGGGCCGGGGGAAACACCATATATTTT
>TRBJ2-3|TRBV27|11|.|.
CASSSARAKYF
TGTGCCAGCAGTTCGGCCCGAGCGAAGTATTTT
>TRBJ1-1|TRBV19|16|.|.
CASSIDWEGMNTEAFF
TGTGCCAGTAGTATAGATTGGGAGGGAATGAACACTGAAGCTTTCTTT
>TRBJ2-1|TRBV30|12|many|.
CAWSDRANEQFF
TGTGCCTGGAGCGATCGCGCAAATGAGCAGTTCTTC
>TRBJ2-7|TRBV27|18|.|TRBD2
CASSLLPGLAGGAYEQYF
TGTGCCAGCAGTTTATTACCCGGACTAGCGGGAGGGGCCTACGAGCAGTACTTC
>TRBJ1-1|TRBV18|16|.|.
CASSPRSLRTNTEAFF
TGTGCCAGCTCACCACGATCATTGAGAACGAACACTGAAGCTTTCTTT
>TRBJ1-1|TRBV7-8|14|once|.
CASTLFRGPTEAFF
TGTGCCAGCACCCTCTTCAGGGGTCCCACTGAAGCTTTCTTT
>TRBJ2-7|TRBV2|17|few|TRBD2
CASSFSTSGRSSYEQYF
TGTGCCAGCAGCTTTTCCACTAGCGGGAGGTCCTCCTACGAGCAGTACTTC
>TRBJ1-1|TRBV18|16|.|.
CASSQNQGGMNTEAFF
TGTGCCAGCTCACAAAACCAGGGTGGCATGAACACTGAAGCTTTCTTT
>TRBJ1-1|TRBV7-2|15|.|.
CASSLVQGHGTEAFF
TGTGCCAGCAGCTTAGTACAGGGCCACGGCACTGAAGCTTTCTTT
>TRBJ1-2|TRBV18|16|.|.
CASSPPNAQGMYGYTF
TGTGCCAGCTCACCACCGAACGCCCAGGGGATGTATGGCTACACCTTC
>TRBJ1-5|TRBV6-5|13|.|.
CASTPTGNQPQHF
TGTGCCAGCACCCCAACGGGCAATCAGCCCCAGCATTTT
>TRBJ1-1|TRBV4-1|14|once|.
CASSPTGIGTEAFF
TGCGCCAGCAGCCCGACCGGGATCGGGACTGAAGCTTTCTTT
>TRBJ1-1|TRBV3-1/TRBV3-2|12|.|TRBD1
CASSPQGPGAFF
TGTGCCAGCAGCCCACAGGGGCCGGGAGCTTTCTTT
>TRBJ1-2|TRBV12-5|16|.|.
CASGHGQSPLGYGYTF
TGTGCTAGTGGTCACGGACAGTCCCCCCTAGGCTATGGCTACACCTTC
>TRBJ2-3|TRBV4-1|14|few|.
CASSQEGASDTQYF
TGCGCCAGCAGCCAAGAGGGGGCCTCAGATACGCAGTATTTT
>TRBJ1-2|TRBV30|13|.|.
CAWSQTWAIIYTF
TGTGCCTGGAGCCAGACATGGGCTATCATCTACACCTTC
>TRBJ1-4|TRBV28|15|.|.
CASSLVGADNEKLFF
TGTGCCAGCAGTTTAGTAGGGGCAGATAATGAAAAACTGTTTTTT
>TRBJ2-3|TRBV7-9|10|.|TRBD1
CASSPPGTVF
TGTGCCAGCAGCCCGCCCGGGACAGTATTT
>TRBJ2-2|TRBV5-8|17|.|TRBD2
CASSVGLTSSSTGELFF
TGTGCCAGCAGCGTTGGACTGACTAGCTCTTCCACCGGGGAGCTGTTTTTT
>TRBJ2-2|TRBV7-3|16|.|TRBD2
CASSFGTSGGTGELFF
TGTGCCAGCAGCTTCGGGACTAGCGGAGGAACCGGGGAGCTGTTTTTT
>TRBJ1-3|TRBV19|14|.|.
CASSIQGTGNTIYF
TGTGCCAGTAGTATCCAGGGAACAGGAAACACCATATATTTT
>TRBJ2-7|TRBV24-1|15|.|TRBD1
CATSDPGTGYYEQYF
TGTGCCACCAGCGATCCCGGGACAGGGTACTACGAGCAGTACTTC
>TRBJ1-1|TRBV12-3/TRBV12-4|13|few|.
CASSLGGGTEAFF
TGTGCCAGCAGTTTAGGGGGAGGGACTGAAGCTTTCTTT
>TRBJ1-2|TRBV28|12|.|.
CASSLAGHGYTF
TGTGCCAGCAGTTTGGCAGGCCATGGCTACACCTTC
>TRBJ2-5|TRBV7-2|15|.|.
CASSSQMGRQETQYF
TGTGCCAGCAGCTCCCAGATGGGGCGTCAAGAGACCCAGTACTTC
>TRBJ1-1|TRBV10-3|13|.|TRBD1
CAIRTGGNTEAFF
TGTGCCATCAGGACAGGGGGGAACACTGAAGCTTTCTTT
>TRBJ1-2|TRBV29-1|15|.|.
CSVDNGRPLLYGYTF
TGCAGCGTTGATAACGGCAGGCCCCTTCTCTATGGCTACACCTTC
>TRBJ1-5|TRBV10-2|14|.|.
CASSGGMGDQPQHF
TGCGCCAGCAGTGGAGGTATGGGTGATCAGCCCCAGCATTTT
>TRBJ1-1|TRBV6-5|14|.|.
CASSTLTGVAEAFF
TGTGCCAGCAGTACCCTTACAGGCGTGGCTGAAGCTTTCTTT
>TRBJ1-2|TRBV12-3/TRBV12-4|13|.|TRBD1
CASNRGPGEGYTF
TGTGCCAGCAATAGGGGGCCTGGTGAGGGCTACACCTTC
>TRBJ2-4|TRBV28|11|.|.
CASSLKNIQYF
TGTGCCAGCAGTCTCAAAAACATTCAGTACTTC
>TRBJ1-6|TRBV7-2|15|few|TRBD1
CASSPGQGANSPLHF
TGTGCCAGCAGCCCCGGACAGGGGGCGAATTCACCCCTCCACTTT
>TRBJ2-3|TRBV6-6|15|.|TRBD2
CASSYQAGNTDTQYF
TGTGCCAGCAGTTACCAAGCGGGGAACACAGATACGCAGTATTTT
>TRBJ2-7|TRBV7-2|13|.|.
CASSPGISREQYF
TGTGCCAGCAGCCCCGGGATCAGCCGCGAGCAGTACTTC
>TRBJ2-1|TRBV19|16|.|TRBD2
CASSTISGSSYNEQFF
TGTGCCAGTAGTACAATTAGCGGGAGCTCCTACAATGAGCAGTTCTTC
>TRBJ1-2|TRBV9|17|few|TRBD1
CASSRDRGFGANYGYTF
TGTGCCAGCAGCCGGGACAGGGGTTTCGGGGCTAACTATGGCTACACCTTC
>TRBJ2-1|TRBV4-2|16|.|TRBD2
CASSQQPGLAGGGLFF
TGTGCCAGCAGCCAACAGCCGGGACTAGCGGGAGGGGGTCTGTTCTTC